These 5 T cell receptor beta chains share one sample of origin, sequenced in a study of blood T cell repertoires in COVID-19. Profiling relied on immunoSEQ multiplex PCR, and the TCRdb table lists in-frame clones only, not all of them. The sample yields over 150,000 clones, 76% seen once. The material sequenced was peripheral blood. All receptors come from a woman at least 80 years old with acute or convalescent COVID-19.

The J gene is TRBJ2-7, the V gene TRBV7-8, with a possible D match to TRBD2 (6 bases). V dropped 4 bases and J dropped 3 bases, with 16 bases sitting between them. This CDR3 contains 15 residues. Germline CDR1 reads SGHVS; CDR2 reads FQNEAQ. The CDR3 protein is CASSWAGLAIYEQYF. For the CDR3, the DNA is TGTGCCAGCAGCTGGGCGGGCCTAGCGATCTACGAGCAGTACTTC.

This chain links TRBV18 with TRBJ2-3; 8 bases fit TRBD2. Unmatched junction bases numbered 6, after V lost 3 bases and J lost 4 bases. There are 15 residues in the CDR3. Germline loops: CDR1 KGHSH, CDR2 LQKENI. The CDR3 here is CASSPIGGAADTQYF. In nucleotides, the CDR3 is TGTGCCAGCTCACCGATCGGGGGGGCGGCAGATACGCAGTATTTT.

The V and J genes are TRBV29-1 and TRBJ1-3; D is unclear. V was cut by 3 bases and J by 3 bases, with 9 bases left in between. The CDR3 runs 13 residues. Per germline, CDR1 SQVTM and CDR2 ANQGSEA. In DNA, the CDR3 is TGCAGCGTTGATGAGGGATTTGGAAACACCATATATTTT. This encodes CSVDEGFGNTIYF.

This chain uses TRBV11-1 with TRBJ1-6, with TRBD1 as a possible D gene (6 bases). The CDR3 covers 15 residues. Between the trimmed V and J ends, which lost 5 bases and 8 bases, there was a span of 16 bases. Germline V gene sequence: CDR1 SGHAT, CDR2 FQDESV (reference sequence). CDR3 DNA sequence: TGTGCCAGCAGCCTACAGACAGGTCCTGATTCACCCCTCCACTTT. Protein: CASSLQTGPDSPLHF.

This clone has at least ten counts. Other DNA sequences in this specimen translate into the identical CDR3. This chain joins TRBV27 and TRBJ1-6; TRBD1 matches at 7 bases. CDR3 length: 15 residues. The germline V gene has CDR1 MNHEY and CDR2 SMNVEV (reference sequence). V lost 1 base and J lost 8; bases outside the gene matches: 5. This CDR3 is CASSLYRGRDSPLHF. The CDR3 DNA is TGTGCCAGCAGTTTATACAGGGGTAGGGATTCACCCCTCCACTTT.